This entry lists 22 T cell receptor beta chains sequenced from one sample in a study of vaccination effects on CD4 cells after COVID-19. Antigen-specific CD4+ T cells expanded by the ViraFEST assay with viral peptide pools were then sequenced. After less than 11 days in culture, the CD4+ T cells were isolated. Each participant received a vaccine that was either BNT162b2 or mRNA-1273, given as two doses. These receptors have no identified antigens. TCRdb's copy holds only in-frame clones and misses some; the assay was immunoSEQ multiplex PCR. The profile shows about 59,000 clones, 60% to 80% of them singletons. Source: CD4+ T cells from PBMCs cultured with HCoV-OC43 spike peptides, taken after COVID-19 vaccination. The subset is: HCoV-OC43 spike overlapping peptide pool stimulation. The source is a human donor who received a COVID-19 vaccine.

This clone turned up a few times. V gene TRBV3-1 (or the pseudogene TRBV3-2) combines with J gene TRBJ1-6; a weak D match, TRBD1 (6 bases). This CDR3 is 14 amino acids long. The V gene's germline CDR1 is LGHDT and CDR2 YNNKEL (reference sequence). V was pared by 7 bases and J by 6 bases, with 13 bases between. CDR3 sequence (DNA): TGTGCCAGCAACCCAAAACAGGGTAATTCACCCCTCCACTTT. Its protein product is CASNPKQGNSPLHF.

The DNA for the CDR3 is TGTGCCACTAGACGGGGGGGGGCTAGCACAGATACGCAGTATTTT. This sequence encodes CATRRGGASTDTQYF. The J gene is TRBJ2-3, the V gene TRBV24-1, with 8 bases identical to TRBD2. The germline V gene has CDR1 KGHDR and CDR2 SFDVKD. CDR3 length: 15 residues. The J segment lost 0 bases and the V segment lost 10 bases, leaving 8 bases of the junction unmatched.

The chain carries TRBV7-2 and TRBJ1-5; D is ambiguous. Trimming shortened V by 1 base and J by 7 bases, and 8 bases separated the two germline ends. The CDR3 covers 13 residues. The germline CDR1 and CDR2 sequences are SGHTA and FQGNSA. CDR3 sequence reads: CASSLDRWQPQHF. In DNA, the CDR3 is TGTGCCAGCAGCTTAGACCGTTGGCAGCCCCAGCATTTT.

The rearrangement links TRBV7-9 to TRBJ2-2; a possible D gene is TRBD1 (6 bases). CDR1 is SEHNR, CDR2 FQNEAQ, per germline (reference sequence). V gave up 2 bases and J gave up 4 bases, with 8 bases separating them. The CDR3 runs to 14 residues. The CDR3 sequence: CASSLKGGTGELFF. The CDR3, as DNA: TGTGCCAGCAGCTTAAAAGGGGGCACCGGGGAGCTGTTTTTT. Based on the CDR3 plus reference TRBV7-9 and TRBJ2-2, the full variable domain is DTGVSQNPRHKITKRGQNVTFRCDPISEHNRLYWYRQTLGQGPEFLTYFQNEAQLEKSRLLSDRFSAERPKGSFSTLEIQRTEQGDSAMYLCASSLKGGTGELFFGEGSRLTVL.

The CDR3 nucleotides are TGTGCCAGCAGTGAGGGACAGGGTGGAAATCAGCCCCAGCATTTT. The encoded protein is CASSEGQGGNQPQHF. The J gene is TRBJ1-5, the V gene TRBV2; TRBD1 matches at 9 bases. The trim removed 3 bases at V and 4 bases at J, leaving 4 bases unmatched. The CDR3 spans 15 residues. The germline V gene has CDR1 SNHLY and CDR2 FYNNEI.

The CDR3 DNA follows: TGTGCCATCAAAACAGGACTAGAGAACACCGGGGAGCTGTTTTTT. Protein: CAIKTGLENTGELFF. The gene calls are TRBV10-3 and TRBJ2-2, with TRBD2 matching 7 bases. This CDR3 comprises 15 residues. Germline V gene data show CDR1 as ENHRY and CDR2 as SYGVKD. With 7 bases clipped from V and 1 base from J, the junction kept 6 bases outside the gene matches.

This chain connects TRBV19 to TRBJ1-4; a possible D gene is TRBD1 (5 bases). Germline V gene data show CDR1 as LNHDA and CDR2 as SQIVND (reference sequence). V was cut by 6 bases and J by 0 bases, with 8 bases left in between. The length of the CDR3 is 14 residues. The CDR3 reads CASRWGTTNEKLFF. CDR3 bases: TGTGCCAGTAGATGGGGGACAACTAATGAAAAACTGTTTTTT.

The chain has TRBV11-3 and TRBJ2-5; perhaps TRBD1 as D (6 bases). Germline lookup yields CDR1 SGHNT and CDR2 YENEEA. V dropped 5 bases and J dropped 2 bases, with 12 bases sitting between them. CDR3 length: 14 amino acids. In DNA, the CDR3 is TGTGCCAGCAGCATACAGGGTGGGCAAGAGACCCAGTACTTC. Translating it yields CASSIQGGQETQYF.

This chain links TRBV7-8 with TRBJ1-1; D may be TRBD1 (5 bases). Germline CDR1 and CDR2: SGHVS and FQNEAQ. The CDR3 contains 14 residues. V was trimmed by 3 bases and J by 1 base, leaving 9 bases between them. The CDR3 protein is CASSLGGRNTEAFF. Written as DNA, the CDR3 is TGTGCCAGCAGCTTGGGGGGTCGGAACACTGAAGCTTTCTTT.

The chain combines TRBV7-3 with TRBJ2-1; TRBD2 agrees at 9 bases. The germline V gene has CDR1 SGHTA and CDR2 FQGTGA. This CDR3 region has 15 residues. The V and J ends lost 4 bases and 6 bases, in that order; junction bases with no gene match: 7. The CDR3 DNA is TGTGCCAGCAGCTCCTCCGGGACTAGCTTCAATGAGCAGTTCTTC. Translated, it gives CASSSSGTSFNEQFF.

The V call is TRBV28, the J call TRBJ1-5; TRBD1 might be the D (5 bases). The germline V gene has CDR1 MDHEN and CDR2 SYDVKM. The ends were cut back, 4 bases at V and 3 bases at J, with 22 bases in the middle. The CDR3 runs to 18 residues. CDR3 bases: TGTGCCAGCAGTTCCCGCCTGCGGGCAGGGAGTTCCAATCAGCCCCAGCATTTT. This codes for CASSSRLRAGSSNQPQHF. The complete variable domain, with remaining parts taken from reference TRBV28 and TRBJ1-5, reads DVKVTQSSRYLVKRTGEKVFLECVQDMDHENMFWYRQDPGLGLRLIYFSYDVKMKEKGDIPEGYSVSREKKERFSLILESASTNQTSMYLCASSSRLRAGSSNQPQHFGDGTRLSIL.

This rearrangement joins TRBV6-1 to TRBJ1-6, with 8 bases aligning to TRBD1. Germline trimming cut 0 bases from V and 10 bases from J; bases unmatched to any gene: 5. The CDR3 runs to 15 residues. Germline lookup yields CDR1 MNHNS and CDR2 SASEGT. The CDR3 DNA sequence: TGTGCCAGCAGTGAAGCGTGGACAGGGCAGTCACCCCTCCACTTT. Translated, it gives CASSEAWTGQSPLHF.

This clone has just a few counts. The chain joins TRBV3-1 (or the pseudogene TRBV3-2) to TRBJ1-1, with 8 bases fitting TRBD1. Germline lookup yields CDR1 LGHDT and CDR2 YNNKEL (reference sequence). CDR3 length: 14 residues. The ends lost 3 bases at V and 1 base at J; junction bases unmatched: 1. CDR3 loop: CASSHGTGNTEAFF. The DNA for the CDR3 is TGTGCCAGCAGCCACGGGACAGGGAACACTGAAGCTTTCTTT.

The chain links TRBV11-2 to TRBJ2-2; D gene ambiguous. Per germline, CDR1 SGHAT and CDR2 FQNNGV. V was pared by 1 base and J by 0 bases, with 15 bases between. The CDR3 length is 18 residues. CDR3 sequence reads: CASSLVVRLSSNTGELFF. The CDR3 DNA follows: TGTGCCAGCAGCTTAGTTGTCAGACTCTCTTCGAACACCGGGGAGCTGTTTTTT.

This clone was seen only a few times. The genes are TRBV18 and TRBJ1-2, with D possibly matching TRBD1 (5 bases). The CDR3 has 13 residues. CDR1 is KGHSH, CDR2 LQKENI, per germline. V was shortened by 1 base and J by 6 bases, with 9 bases between the two germline ends. The CDR3 region is CASSPQGTDGYTF. CDR3 nucleotides: TGTGCCAGCTCACCACAGGGGACGGATGGCTACACCTTC.

This chain uses TRBV5-4 with TRBJ1-4, with D maybe TRBD1 (5 bases). The V gene's germline CDR1 is SGHNT and CDR2 YYREEE (reference sequence). This CDR3 region has 14 residues. V gave up 2 bases and J gave up 3 bases, with 8 bases separating them. The CDR3 reads CASSFMGPNEKLFF. DNA for the CDR3: TGTGCCAGCAGCTTCATGGGGCCTAATGAAAAACTGTTTTTT.

This sequence joins TRBV7-2 and TRBJ2-1; TRBD1 might be the D (6 bases). Germline V gives CDR1 SGHTA, CDR2 FQGNSA. Trimming removed 4 bases at V and 7 bases at J, with 11 bases between. The CDR3 is 13 residues long. CDR3 coding DNA: TGTGCCAGCAGCTACAGGGCGTCGAATGAGCAGTTCTTC. It is translated as CASSYRASNEQFF.

The gene calls are TRBV5-1 and TRBJ2-3, with D possibly being TRBD1 (6 bases). V gave up 7 bases and J gave up 7 bases, with 22 bases separating them. The CDR3 loop spans 15 amino acids. Germline CDR1 and CDR2: SGHRS and YFSETQ. As DNA, the CDR3 is TGCGCCAGCGCCCCAGCAGGGGCCAGACCCAATACGCAGTATTTT. It specifies CASAPAGARPNTQYF. Using reference TRBV5-1 and TRBJ2-3 for the parts outside the CDR3, the full variable domain is KAGVTQTPRYLIKTRGQQVTLSCSPISGHRSVSWYQQTPGQGLQFLFEYFSETQRNKGNFPGRFSGRQFSNSRSEMNVSTLELGDSALYLCASAPAGARPNTQYFGPGTRLTVL.

This clone was seen a few times. This rearrangement joins TRBV7-9 to TRBJ1-5, with unresolved D. Germline values: CDR1 SEHNR, CDR2 FQNEAQ (reference sequence). Between the trimmed V and J ends, which lost 3 bases and 4 bases, there was a span of 7 bases. The CDR3 length is 13 residues. CDR3 sequence: CASSLSGNQPQHF. DNA of the CDR3: TGTGCCAGCAGCTTGTCGGGAAATCAGCCCCAGCATTTT.

The J gene is TRBJ2-1, the V gene TRBV6-5; D gene ambiguous. Germline CDR1 and CDR2: MNHEY and SVGAGI. The CDR3 contains 11 residues. Trimming took 6 bases from V and 12 from J, leaving 12 bases between them. The CDR3 coding sequence is TGTGCCAGCAGATCCTTAATGGGGCAGTTCTTC. Translating it yields CASRSLMGQFF.

With regard to this clone: Other DNA sequences in this specimen translate into the identical CDR3. This rearrangement joins TRBV3-1 (or the pseudogene TRBV3-2) to TRBJ1-1, with 7 bases aligning to TRBD1. V lost 1 base and J lost 5; bases outside the gene matches: 4. CDR1 LGHDT and CDR2 YNNKEL come from the germline V gene (reference sequence). The CDR3 has 14 residues. This CDR3 is CASSQAGGGTEAFF. Written as DNA, the CDR3 is TGTGCCAGCAGCCAAGCAGGGGGAGGGACTGAAGCTTTCTTT.

This clone was picked up a small number of times. This chain uses TRBV7-2 with TRBJ1-2; TRBD1 might be the D (5 bases). Deletions cut 2 bases from V and 7 bases from J, with 17 bases between. Germline V CDR1 and CDR2: SGHTA, FQGNSA. CDR3 length: 15 amino acids. The CDR3 DNA follows: TGTGCCAGCAGCTTAAACGGGACGCCAGGGTTTGGCTACACCTTC. Translation: CASSLNGTPGFGYTF. Full variable domain (missing parts from reference TRBV7-2 and TRBJ1-2): GAGVSQSPSNKVTEKGKDVELRCDPISGHTALYWYRQSLGQGLEFLIYFQGNSAPDKSGLPSDRFSAERTGGSVSTLTIQRTQQEDSAVYLCASSLNGTPGFGYTFGSGTRLTVV.